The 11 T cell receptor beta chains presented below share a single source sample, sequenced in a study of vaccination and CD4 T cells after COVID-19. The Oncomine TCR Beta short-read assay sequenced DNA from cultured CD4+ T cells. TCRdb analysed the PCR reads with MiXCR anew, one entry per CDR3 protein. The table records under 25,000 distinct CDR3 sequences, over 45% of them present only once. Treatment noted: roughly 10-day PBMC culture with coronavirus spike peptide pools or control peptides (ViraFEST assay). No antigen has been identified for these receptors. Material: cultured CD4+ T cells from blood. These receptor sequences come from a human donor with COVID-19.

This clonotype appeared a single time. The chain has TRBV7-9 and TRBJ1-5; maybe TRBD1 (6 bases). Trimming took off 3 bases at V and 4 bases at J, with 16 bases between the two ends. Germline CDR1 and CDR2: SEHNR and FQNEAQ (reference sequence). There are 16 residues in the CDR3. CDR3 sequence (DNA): TGTGCCAGCAGCTTGGGCGGGGGCTCTTTTAATCAGCCCCAGCATTTT. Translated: CASSLGGGSFNQPQHF.

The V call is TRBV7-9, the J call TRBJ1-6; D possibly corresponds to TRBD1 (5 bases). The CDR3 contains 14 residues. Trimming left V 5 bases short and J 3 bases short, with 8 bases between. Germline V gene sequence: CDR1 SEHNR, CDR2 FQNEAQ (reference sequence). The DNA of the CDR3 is TGTGCCAGCAGCGGGACGGGCTATAATTCACCCCTCCACTTT. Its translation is CASSGTGYNSPLHF.

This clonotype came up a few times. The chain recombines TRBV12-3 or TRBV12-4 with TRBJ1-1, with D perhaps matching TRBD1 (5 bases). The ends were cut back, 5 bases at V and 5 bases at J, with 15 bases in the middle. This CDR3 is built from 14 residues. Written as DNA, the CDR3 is TGTGCCAGCAGTCCAACAGGTGGGGATACTGAAGCTTTCTTT. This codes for CASSPTGGDTEAFF.

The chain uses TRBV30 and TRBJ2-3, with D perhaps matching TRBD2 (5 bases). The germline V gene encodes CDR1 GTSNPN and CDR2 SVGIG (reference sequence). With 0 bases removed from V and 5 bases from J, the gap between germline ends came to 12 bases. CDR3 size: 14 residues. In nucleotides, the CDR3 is TGTGCCTGGAGTGTACTCGGGGTAGGAGATACGCAGTATTTT. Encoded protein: CAWSVLGVGDTQYF.

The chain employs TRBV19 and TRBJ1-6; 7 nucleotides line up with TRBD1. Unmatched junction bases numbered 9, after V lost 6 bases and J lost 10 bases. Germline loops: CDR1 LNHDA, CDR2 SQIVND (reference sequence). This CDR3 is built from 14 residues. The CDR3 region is CASRETGYGSPLHF. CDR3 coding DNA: TGTGCCAGTAGAGAGACAGGGTACGGGTCACCCCTCCACTTT.

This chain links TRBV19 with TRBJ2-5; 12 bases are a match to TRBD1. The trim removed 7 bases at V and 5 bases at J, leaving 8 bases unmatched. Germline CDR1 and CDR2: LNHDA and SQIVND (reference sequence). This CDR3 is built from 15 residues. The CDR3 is CASTDRDRGQETQYF. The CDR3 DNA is TGTGCCAGTACCGATCGGGACAGGGGGCAGGAGACCCAGTACTTC.

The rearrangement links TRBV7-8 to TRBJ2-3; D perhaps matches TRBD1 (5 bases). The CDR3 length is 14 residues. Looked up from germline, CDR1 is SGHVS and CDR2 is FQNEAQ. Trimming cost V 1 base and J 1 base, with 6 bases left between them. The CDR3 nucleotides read TGTGCCAGCAGCTTAGAAGGGGGCACAGATACGCAGTATTTT. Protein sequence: CASSLEGGTDTQYF. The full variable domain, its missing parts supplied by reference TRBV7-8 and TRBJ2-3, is GAGVSQSPRYKVAKRGQDVALRCDPISGHVSLFWYQQALGQGPEFLTYFQNEAQLDKSGLPSDRFFAERPEGSVSTLKIQRTQQEDSAVYLCASSLEGGTDTQYFGPGTRLTVL.

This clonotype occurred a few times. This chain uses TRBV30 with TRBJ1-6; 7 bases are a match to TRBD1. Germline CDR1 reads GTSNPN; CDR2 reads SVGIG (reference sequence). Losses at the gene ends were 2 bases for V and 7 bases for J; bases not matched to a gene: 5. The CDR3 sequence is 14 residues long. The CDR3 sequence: CAWSLGQQNSPLHF. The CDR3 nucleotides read TGTGCCTGGAGTCTGGGACAGCAGAATTCACCCCTCCACTTT.

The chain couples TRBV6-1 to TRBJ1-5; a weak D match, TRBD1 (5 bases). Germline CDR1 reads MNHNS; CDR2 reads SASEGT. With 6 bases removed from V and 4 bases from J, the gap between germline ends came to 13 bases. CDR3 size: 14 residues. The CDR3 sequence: CASRPGTANQPQHF. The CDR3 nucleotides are TGTGCCAGCAGACCCGGGACCGCGAATCAGCCCCAGCATTTT.

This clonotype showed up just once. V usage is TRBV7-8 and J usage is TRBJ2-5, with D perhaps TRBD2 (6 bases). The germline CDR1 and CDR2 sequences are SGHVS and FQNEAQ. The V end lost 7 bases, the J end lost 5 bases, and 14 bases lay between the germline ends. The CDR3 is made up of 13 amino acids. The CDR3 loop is CASNQGLLETQYF. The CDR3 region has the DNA TGTGCCAGCAACCAGGGACTTCTGGAGACCCAGTACTTC.

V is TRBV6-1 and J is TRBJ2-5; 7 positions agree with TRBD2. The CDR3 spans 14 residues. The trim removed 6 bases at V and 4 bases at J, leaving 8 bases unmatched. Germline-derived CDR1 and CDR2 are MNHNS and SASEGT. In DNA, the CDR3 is TGTGCCAGCAGGGGAGGGCAGGGTCGAGAGACCCAGTACTTC. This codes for CASRGGQGRETQYF.